This T cell receptor beta chain was sequenced in a study of vaccination and CD4 T cells after COVID-19. Comments on this clonotype: Its target is unknown.

Researchers used the Oncomine TCR Beta short-read assay to sequence DNA from cultured CD4+ T cells. TCRdb re-called the PCR reads through MiXCR, storing one row per CDR3 protein. The sample yields just over 9,500 distinct CDR3 sequences, around 53% seen once. Treatment indicated: roughly 11-day PBMC culture with coronavirus spike peptide pools or control peptides (ViraFEST assay). The CDR3 has 15 amino acids. Germline values: CDR1 MGHDK, CDR2 SYGVNS. V shed 4 bases, J shed 4 bases, and the junction held 7 bases outside the gene matches. The sequencing input was CD4+ T cells from blood, cultured in vitro. The receptor was derived from a human donor who had recovered from COVID-19. This chain links TRBV25-1 with TRBJ1-1; 9 bases map to TRBD1. CDR3 coding DNA: TGTGCCAGCAGTGCGACAGGGGGTCCCTTCACTGAAGCTTTCTTT. Translating gives CASSATGGPFTEAFF.